One T cell receptor (beta chain) is described in this entry. In the original workflow: Using reference gene primer amplification, nucleated cell counts were estimated. Sequencing used immunoSEQ multiplex PCR; TCRdb keeps in-frame clones, though not all of them. The V and J calls and clone size are taken from that table; D and trimming were inferred from the DNA. Of roughly 49,000 clones listed, roughly nine tenths are singletons. The CDR3 is 16 amino acids. The trim removed 0 bases at V and 5 bases at J, leaving 3 bases unmatched. Per germline, CDR1 KGHSH and CDR2 LQKENI. This sample was included in a study of blood T cell repertoires in COVID-19. Study-wide background: The samples span acute and convalescent COVID-19 from the United States, Italy and Spain. T cells, B-cell-depleted T cells, or PBMCs provided the cDNA or gDNA that served as material.

Sequencing was carried out using peripheral blood. This chain links TRBV18 with TRBJ2-2, with 10 bases identical to TRBD2. This receptor was taken from a woman aged 80 or over with acute or convalescent COVID-19. This chain's CDR3 is CASSPPGLATTGELFF. In nucleotides, the CDR3 is TGTGCCAGCTCACCACCGGGACTAGCGACAACCGGGGAGCTGTTTTTT.